A selection of T cell receptor beta chains follows, all from one sample in a study of blood T cells in healthy people across ages. TCRdb re-called the 5' RACE reads through MiXCR, storing one row per CDR3 protein. The sample yields fewer than 2,000,000 distinct CDR3 sequences, about 31% seen once. Input material: blood. These receptor sequences come from a woman in her 30s in good health. CDR3s include the opening cysteine and the closing phenylalanine or tryptophan. Fields, in order: J gene, clone size, D gene, V gene, CDR3 DNA, CDR3 protein. The D gene is left open where the match is weak. For some rows the clone size is stated as once, few or many, or as a class when expanded; others skip it.

J: TRBJ1-4; size: .; D: TRBD1; V: TRBV7-9; DNA: TGTGCCAGCAGCGCCGGACAGGGGGCGACTGATGAAAAACTGTTTTTT; CDR3: CASSAGQGATDEKLFF
J: TRBJ1-1; size: .; D: .; V: TRBV2; DNA: TGTGCCAGCAGTGAAAGGAGGACAAATGAAGCTTTCTTT; CDR3: CASSERRTNEAFF
J: TRBJ2-7; size: many; D: .; V: TRBV20-1; DNA: TGCAGTGCTAGAGATCAATCCCCCTACGAGCAGTACTTC; CDR3: CSARDQSPYEQYF
J: TRBJ1-1; size: few; D: .; V: TRBV3-1; DNA: TGTGCCAGCAGCCGTGGGACCCATCGAACTGAAGCTTTCTTT; CDR3: CASSRGTHRTEAFF
J: TRBJ1-2; size: .; D: TRBD1; V: TRBV6-1; DNA: TGTGCCAGCAGGGGGACAGGGAAGAACGGCTATGGCTACACCTTC; CDR3: CASRGTGKNGYGYTF
J: TRBJ1-5; size: .; D: .; V: TRBV9; DNA: TGTGCCAGCAGCGTAGGAACAGCCTGGGTTGGTCAGCCCCAGCATTTT; CDR3: CASSVGTAWVGQPQHF
J: TRBJ1-3; size: few; D: .; V: TRBV29-1; DNA: TGCAGCGTTTTGACACTTGGTACTGGAAACACCATATATTTT; CDR3: CSVLTLGTGNTIYF
J: TRBJ2-3; size: .; D: .; V: TRBV20-1; DNA: TGCAGTGCTAATACAGATACAGATACGCAGTATTTT; CDR3: CSANTDTDTQYF
J: TRBJ2-1; size: few; D: TRBD2; V: TRBV30; DNA: TGTGCCTGGACTAGCGGGACCTACAATGAGCAGTTCTTC; CDR3: CAWTSGTYNEQFF
J: TRBJ1-1; size: .; D: .; V: TRBV2; DNA: TGTGCCAGCAGCAATCAGGGGATCACTGAAGCTTTCTTT; CDR3: CASSNQGITEAFF
J: TRBJ2-3; size: once; D: TRBD1; V: TRBV30; DNA: TGTGCCTGGGATTCGGGACAGGGGGCCGCAGATACGCAGTATTTT; CDR3: CAWDSGQGAADTQYF
J: TRBJ2-5; size: .; D: .; V: TRBV5-1; DNA: TGCGCCAGCAGCTTGGCCTCGACTCTGGGGGAGACCCAGTACTTC; CDR3: CASSLASTLGETQYF
J: TRBJ1-1; size: .; D: TRBD1; V: TRBV20-1; DNA: TGCAGTGCGCCCAGGGGGTTGGCTGAAGCTTTCTTT; CDR3: CSAPRGLAEAFF
J: TRBJ2-5; size: .; D: .; V: TRBV25-1; DNA: TGTGCCAGCAGTGACTCAGCTAGGGTTTCGACCCAGTACTTC; CDR3: CASSDSARVSTQYF
J: TRBJ2-5; size: .; D: .; V: TRBV6-2/TRBV6-3; DNA: TGTGCCAGCAGCCCCCTCGACCGGGACGGACAAGAGACCCAGTACTTC; CDR3: CASSPLDRDGQETQYF
J: TRBJ2-5; size: few; D: .; V: TRBV6-1; DNA: TGTGCCAGCCGGGGTAGTGCGCAAGAGACCCAGTACTTC; CDR3: CASRGSAQETQYF
J: TRBJ2-5; size: few; D: TRBD2; V: TRBV28; DNA: TGTGCCAGCAGCCCCGGACTAGCGGGAGATTTGGGGAAAGAGACCCAGTACTTC; CDR3: CASSPGLAGDLGKETQYF
J: TRBJ2-2; size: few; D: TRBD1; V: TRBV29-1; DNA: TGCAGCGTTGTTGTAGGGGGCAGGAACACCGGGGAGCTGTTTTTT; CDR3: CSVVVGGRNTGELFF
J: TRBJ2-1; size: .; D: .; V: TRBV10-3; DNA: TGTGCCAGCGGGCCAGGTCCGGTCGTCAGCTCCTACAATGAGCAGTTCTTC; CDR3: CASGPGPVVSSYNEQFF
J: TRBJ1-2; size: few; D: .; V: TRBV20-1; DNA: TGCAGTGCTAGAGCACAGGGCCCCTATGGCTACACCTTC; CDR3: CSARAQGPYGYTF
J: TRBJ2-3; size: .; D: TRBD2; V: TRBV5-1; DNA: TGCGCCAGCAGCTTGGATCCTAGCGGGAGGACAGATACGCAGTATTTT; CDR3: CASSLDPSGRTDTQYF
J: TRBJ2-7; size: .; D: .; V: TRBV7-9; DNA: TGTGCCAGCAGCTCTCAGGATTACGAGCAGTACTTC; CDR3: CASSSQDYEQYF
J: TRBJ1-2; size: few; D: TRBD1; V: TRBV11-2; DNA: TGTGCCAGCAGCCGGGACAGGACATATGGCTACACCTTC; CDR3: CASSRDRTYGYTF
J: TRBJ2-7; size: many; D: TRBD2; V: TRBV28; DNA: TGTGCCAGCAGCTTAAGTCTAGCGGGAACCTACGAGCAGTACTTC; CDR3: CASSLSLAGTYEQYF
J: TRBJ2-3; size: .; D: TRBD1; V: TRBV9; DNA: TGTGCCAGCAGCGCCCGGACAGGGGAGACGGGAGATACGCAGTATTTT; CDR3: CASSARTGETGDTQYF
J: TRBJ2-5; size: few; D: TRBD1; V: TRBV7-6; DNA: TGTGCCAGCAGCTTAGGGACAGGGACAAAGACCCAGTACTTC; CDR3: CASSLGTGTKTQYF
J: TRBJ2-2; size: few; D: TRBD1; V: TRBV7-9; DNA: TGTGCCAGCAGCACGAGACGGACAGGGCTTGGCGGGGAGCTGTTTTTT; CDR3: CASSTRRTGLGGELFF
J: TRBJ1-1; size: .; D: .; V: TRBV3-1; DNA: TGTGCCAGCAGCCAAGTTCCAGGGCGGGGGAACACTGAAGCTTTCTTT; CDR3: CASSQVPGRGNTEAFF
J: TRBJ2-5; size: few; D: .; V: TRBV2; DNA: TGTGCCAGCAGTGGCTACGGACTCCGGTACTTC; CDR3: CASSGYGLRYF
J: TRBJ2-1; size: .; D: TRBD1; V: TRBV15; DNA: TGTGCCACCAGCGCCGGGACAGGGGGAGGTGAGCAGTTCTTC; CDR3: CATSAGTGGGEQFF
J: TRBJ2-7; size: few; D: TRBD2; V: TRBV7-8; DNA: TGTGCCAGCAGCTTACCATTAGCGGGAGGAGGCGTCGAGCAGTACTTC; CDR3: CASSLPLAGGGVEQYF
J: TRBJ1-2; size: .; D: .; V: TRBV28; DNA: TGTGCCAGCAGTTTACGACAGGACCCGTATGGCTACACCTTC; CDR3: CASSLRQDPYGYTF
J: TRBJ2-3; size: many; D: TRBD1; V: TRBV29-1; DNA: TGCAGCGCGGACAGGCGCACAGATACGCAGTATTTT; CDR3: CSADRRTDTQYF
J: TRBJ2-5; size: .; D: TRBD2; V: TRBV4-2; DNA: TGTGCCAGCAGCCAAGAAGGGACTAGCGGGGGTGGGGAGACCCAGTACTTC; CDR3: CASSQEGTSGGGETQYF
J: TRBJ1-6; size: few; D: .; V: TRBV7-2; DNA: TGTGCCAGCAGCCCAATCGGGGGCCTACCGGGCCGGTCACCCCTCCACTTT; CDR3: CASSPIGGLPGRSPLHF
J: TRBJ2-1; size: .; D: .; V: TRBV20-1; DNA: TGCAGTGCTATCTACTACTACAATGAGCAGTTCTTC; CDR3: CSAIYYYNEQFF
J: TRBJ2-1; size: few; D: .; V: TRBV20-1; DNA: TGCAGTGCCACGACCCTAACCTCCTACAATGAGCAGTTCTTC; CDR3: CSATTLTSYNEQFF
J: TRBJ2-1; size: many; D: TRBD2; V: TRBV6-5; DNA: TGTGCCAGCAGCGACCCGGGACTAGCGGGAGAAGAGTTCTTC; CDR3: CASSDPGLAGEEFF
J: TRBJ1-5; size: .; D: .; V: TRBV27; DNA: TGTGCCAGCAGTGGAGGTGCTCAGCCCCAGCATTTT; CDR3: CASSGGAQPQHF
J: TRBJ1-1; size: .; D: .; V: TRBV11-2; DNA: TGTGCCAGCAGCTTAATGCTGGGGGACACTGAAGCTTTCTTT; CDR3: CASSLMLGDTEAFF
J: TRBJ1-1; size: once; D: .; V: TRBV9; DNA: TGTGCCAGCAGCTCATTGGGGGGCTTGGGTGCGAACACTGAAGCTTTCTTT; CDR3: CASSSLGGLGANTEAFF
J: TRBJ2-7; size: .; D: .; V: TRBV27; DNA: TGTGCCAGCAGTCTCACGACTCCACCGAGCTCCTACGAGCAGTACTTC; CDR3: CASSLTTPPSSYEQYF